This T cell receptor (beta chain) was retrieved from a study of cytomegalovirus exposure and HLA in healthy donors. A multiplex PCR was run with 60 Vbeta primers and 13 Jbeta primers. Data came from immunoSEQ multiplex PCR; TCRdb stores just in-frame clones and leaves some out. Of over 150,000 clones listed, approximately 81% were seen once; the top ten hold over 1.2%. The CDR3 loop spans 14 amino acids. Germline CDR1 is MNHEY and CDR2 is SMNVEV (reference sequence). V lost 6 bases and J lost 0, with 12 bases in between. Sequenced input: PBMCs. V gene TRBV27 combines with J gene TRBJ2-7, with D unresolved. The origin of this receptor is a man aged 18 to 29 in good health and CMV-seronegative. In DNA, the CDR3 is TGTGCCAGCAGCCTCAGGTACAGCTCCTACGAGCAGTACTTC. It encodes CASSLRYSSYEQYF.